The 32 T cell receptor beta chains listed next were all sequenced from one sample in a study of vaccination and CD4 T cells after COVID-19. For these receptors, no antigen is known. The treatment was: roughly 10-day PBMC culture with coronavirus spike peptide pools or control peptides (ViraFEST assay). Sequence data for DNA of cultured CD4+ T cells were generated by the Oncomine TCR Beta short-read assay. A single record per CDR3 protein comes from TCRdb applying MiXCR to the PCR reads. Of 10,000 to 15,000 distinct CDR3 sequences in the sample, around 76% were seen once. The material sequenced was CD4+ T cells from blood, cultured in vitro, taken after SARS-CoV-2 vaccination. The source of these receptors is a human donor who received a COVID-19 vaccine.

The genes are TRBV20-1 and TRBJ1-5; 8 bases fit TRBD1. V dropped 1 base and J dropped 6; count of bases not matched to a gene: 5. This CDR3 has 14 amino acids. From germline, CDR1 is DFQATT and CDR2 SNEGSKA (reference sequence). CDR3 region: CSARARGRGQPQHF. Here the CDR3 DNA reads TGCAGTGCTAGAGCCAGGGGGCGAGGTCAGCCCCAGCATTTT.

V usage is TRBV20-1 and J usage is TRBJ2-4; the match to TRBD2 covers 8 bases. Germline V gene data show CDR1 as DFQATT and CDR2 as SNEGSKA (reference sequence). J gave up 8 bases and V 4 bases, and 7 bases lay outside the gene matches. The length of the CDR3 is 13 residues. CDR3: CSATDLGGDIQYF. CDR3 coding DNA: TGCAGTGCTACTGACCTCGGGGGGGACATTCAGTACTTC.

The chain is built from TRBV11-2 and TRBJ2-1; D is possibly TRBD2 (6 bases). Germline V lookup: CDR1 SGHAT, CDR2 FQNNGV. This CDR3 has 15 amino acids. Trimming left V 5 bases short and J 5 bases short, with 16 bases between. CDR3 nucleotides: TGTGCCAGCAGCCAAGGCCAAGCTAGCGACAATGAGCAGTTCTTC. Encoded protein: CASSQGQASDNEQFF. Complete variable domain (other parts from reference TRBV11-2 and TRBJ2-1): EAGVAQSPRYKIIEKRQSVAFWCNPISGHATLYWYQQILGQGPKLLIQFQNNGVVDDSQLPKDRFSAERLKGVDSTLKIQPAKLEDSAVYLCASSQGQASDNEQFFGPGTRLTVL.

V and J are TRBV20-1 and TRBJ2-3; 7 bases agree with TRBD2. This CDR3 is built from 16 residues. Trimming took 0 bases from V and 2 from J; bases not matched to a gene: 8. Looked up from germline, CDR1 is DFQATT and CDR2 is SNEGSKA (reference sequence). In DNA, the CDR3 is TGCAGTGCTAGAGATGGTGCCAGGGACTACACAGATACGCAGTATTTT. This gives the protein CSARDGARDYTDTQYF.

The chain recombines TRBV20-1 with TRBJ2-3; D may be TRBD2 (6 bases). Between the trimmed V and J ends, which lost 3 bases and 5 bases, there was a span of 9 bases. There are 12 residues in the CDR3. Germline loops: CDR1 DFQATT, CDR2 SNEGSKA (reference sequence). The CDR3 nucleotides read TGCAGTGCTAGTAAGACTAGAGATACGCAGTATTTT. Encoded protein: CSASKTRDTQYF.

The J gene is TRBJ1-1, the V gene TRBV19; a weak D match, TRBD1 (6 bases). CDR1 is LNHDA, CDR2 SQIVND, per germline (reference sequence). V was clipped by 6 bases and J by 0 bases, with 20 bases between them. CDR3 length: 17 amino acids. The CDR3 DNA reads TGTGCCAGTAGATTTACAGGGACCGATACTATGAACACTGAAGCTTTCTTT. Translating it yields CASRFTGTDTMNTEAFF.

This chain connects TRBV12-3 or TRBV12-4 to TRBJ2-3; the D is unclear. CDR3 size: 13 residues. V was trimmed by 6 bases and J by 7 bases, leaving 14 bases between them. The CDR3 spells CASRFGSLNTQYF. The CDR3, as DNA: TGTGCCAGCAGGTTTGGGTCCCTAAATACGCAGTATTTT.

CDR3 amino acids: CASSSIRDGNSPLHF. The CDR3 DNA follows: TGTGCCAGCAGTTCCATTAGGGACGGGAATTCACCCCTCCACTTT. The genes are TRBV7-8 and TRBJ1-6; tentative D call: TRBD1 (5 bases). The CDR3 is 15 amino acids. Trimming pared 6 bases from V and 7 bases from J, leaving 16 bases between. Germline CDR1 is SGHVS and CDR2 is FQNEAQ.

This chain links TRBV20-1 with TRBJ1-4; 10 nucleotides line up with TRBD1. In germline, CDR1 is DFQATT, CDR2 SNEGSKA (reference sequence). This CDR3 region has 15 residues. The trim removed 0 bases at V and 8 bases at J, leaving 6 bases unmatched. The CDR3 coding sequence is TGCAGTGCTAGAGAACCGGGACAGGGGTTGGAAAAACTGTTTTTT. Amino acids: CSAREPGQGLEKLFF.

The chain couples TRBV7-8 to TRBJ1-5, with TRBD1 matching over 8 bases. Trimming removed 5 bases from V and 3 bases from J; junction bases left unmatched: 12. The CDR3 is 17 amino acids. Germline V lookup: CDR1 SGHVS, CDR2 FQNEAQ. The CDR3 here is CASSPYQADRVNQPQHF. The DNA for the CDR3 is TGTGCCAGCAGCCCCTATCAGGCGGACAGGGTCAATCAGCCCCAGCATTTT.

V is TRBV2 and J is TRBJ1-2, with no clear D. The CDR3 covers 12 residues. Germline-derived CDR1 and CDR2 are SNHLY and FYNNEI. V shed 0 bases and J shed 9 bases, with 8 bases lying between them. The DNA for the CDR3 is TGTGCCAGCAGTGAAGCGCTTCGGAGCTACACCTTC. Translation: CASSEALRSYTF.

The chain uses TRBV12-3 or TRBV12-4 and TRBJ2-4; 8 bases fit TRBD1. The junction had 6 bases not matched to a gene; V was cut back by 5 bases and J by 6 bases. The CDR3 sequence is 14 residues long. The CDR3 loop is CASSPGTGVNIQYF. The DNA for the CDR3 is TGTGCCAGCAGTCCGGGGACAGGAGTAAACATTCAGTACTTC.

The CDR3 protein is CATSRDFAPVGDGYTF. The DNA for the CDR3 is TGTGCCACCAGCAGAGATTTCGCCCCCGTAGGGGATGGCTACACCTTC. The V gene is TRBV15, the J gene TRBJ1-2; D possibly corresponds to TRBD1 (5 bases). The germline V gene encodes CDR1 LNHNV and CDR2 YYDKDF (reference sequence). With 0 bases removed from V and 6 bases from J, the gap between germline ends came to 17 bases. CDR3 length equals 16 residues.

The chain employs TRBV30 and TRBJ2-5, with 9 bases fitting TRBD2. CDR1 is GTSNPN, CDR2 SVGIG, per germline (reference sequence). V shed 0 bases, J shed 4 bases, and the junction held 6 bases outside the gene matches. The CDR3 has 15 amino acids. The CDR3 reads CAWSVPSGGPETQYF. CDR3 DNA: TGTGCCTGGAGTGTACCGAGCGGGGGGCCAGAGACCCAGTACTTC.

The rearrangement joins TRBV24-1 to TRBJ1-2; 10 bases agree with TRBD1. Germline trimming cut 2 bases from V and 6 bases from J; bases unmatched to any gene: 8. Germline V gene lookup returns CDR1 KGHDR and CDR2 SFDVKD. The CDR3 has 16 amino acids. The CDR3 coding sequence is TGTGCCACCAGTGATTCCCGGGACAGGGGAATTAATGGCTACACCTTC. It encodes CATSDSRDRGINGYTF.

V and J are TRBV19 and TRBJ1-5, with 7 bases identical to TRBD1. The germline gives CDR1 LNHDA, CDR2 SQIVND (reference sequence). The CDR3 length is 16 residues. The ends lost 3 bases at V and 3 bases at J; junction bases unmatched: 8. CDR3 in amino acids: CASSMYSGGTNQPQHF. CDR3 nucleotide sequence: TGTGCCAGTAGTATGTACTCAGGGGGTACCAATCAGCCCCAGCATTTT.

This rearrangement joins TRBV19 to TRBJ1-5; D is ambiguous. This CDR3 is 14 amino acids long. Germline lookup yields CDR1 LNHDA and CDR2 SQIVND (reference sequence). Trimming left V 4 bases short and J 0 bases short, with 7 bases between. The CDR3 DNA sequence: TGTGCCAGTAGTACCTCCAATAGCAATCAGCCCCAGCATTTT. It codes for CASSTSNSNQPQHF.

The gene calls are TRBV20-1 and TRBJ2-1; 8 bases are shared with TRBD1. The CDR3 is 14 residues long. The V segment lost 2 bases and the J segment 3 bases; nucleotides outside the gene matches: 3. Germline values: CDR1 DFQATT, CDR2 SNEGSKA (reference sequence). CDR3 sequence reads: CSARPGQDYNEQFF. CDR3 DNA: TGCAGTGCTAGACCGGGACAGGACTACAATGAGCAGTTCTTC.

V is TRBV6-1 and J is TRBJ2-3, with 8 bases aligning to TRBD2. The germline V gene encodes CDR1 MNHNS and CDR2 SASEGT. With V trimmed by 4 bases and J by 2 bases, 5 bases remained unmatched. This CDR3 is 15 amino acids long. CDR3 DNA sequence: TGTGCCAGCAGTGGCCGGACTAGCCCCACAGATACGCAGTATTTT. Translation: CASSGRTSPTDTQYF.

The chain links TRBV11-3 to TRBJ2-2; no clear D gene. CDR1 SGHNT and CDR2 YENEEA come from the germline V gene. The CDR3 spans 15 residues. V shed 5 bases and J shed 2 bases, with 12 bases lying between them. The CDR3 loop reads CASSPRTSNTGELFF. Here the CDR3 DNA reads TGTGCCAGCAGCCCCCGTACGAGCAACACCGGGGAGCTGTTTTTT.

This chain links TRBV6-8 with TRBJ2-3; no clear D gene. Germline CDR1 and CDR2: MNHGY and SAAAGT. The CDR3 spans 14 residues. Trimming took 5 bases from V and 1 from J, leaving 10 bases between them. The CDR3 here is CASSVTMRTDTQYF. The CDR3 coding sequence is TGTGCCAGCAGTGTTACGATGCGCACAGATACGCAGTATTTT.

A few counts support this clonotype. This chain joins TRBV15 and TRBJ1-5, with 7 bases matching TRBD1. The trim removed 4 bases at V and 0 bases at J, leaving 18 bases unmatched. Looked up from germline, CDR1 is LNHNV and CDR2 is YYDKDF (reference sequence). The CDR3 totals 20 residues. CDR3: CATSTPGRDRYRISNQPQHF. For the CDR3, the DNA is TGTGCCACCAGCACCCCGGGCCGGGACAGATACCGAATTAGCAATCAGCCCCAGCATTTT.

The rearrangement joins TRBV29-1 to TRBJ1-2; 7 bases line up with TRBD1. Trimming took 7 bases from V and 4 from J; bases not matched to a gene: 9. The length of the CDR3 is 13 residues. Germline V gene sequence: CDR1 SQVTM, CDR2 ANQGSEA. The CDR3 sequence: CSGAGGDFYGYTF. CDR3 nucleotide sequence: TGCAGCGGTGCAGGGGGGGATTTCTATGGCTACACCTTC.

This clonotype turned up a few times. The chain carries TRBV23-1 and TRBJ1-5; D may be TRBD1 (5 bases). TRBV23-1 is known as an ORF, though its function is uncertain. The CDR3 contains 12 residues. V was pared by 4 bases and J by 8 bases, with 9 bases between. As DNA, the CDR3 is TGCGCCAGCAGTCTGGGGGAAGAGCCCCAGCATTTT. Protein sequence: CASSLGEEPQHF.

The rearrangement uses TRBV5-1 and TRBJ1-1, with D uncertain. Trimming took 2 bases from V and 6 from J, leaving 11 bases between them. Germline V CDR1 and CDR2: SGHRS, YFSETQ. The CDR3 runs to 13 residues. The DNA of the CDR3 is TGCGCCAGCAGCTTCCTCGATCTCTCTGAAGCTTTCTTT. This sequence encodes CASSFLDLSEAFF. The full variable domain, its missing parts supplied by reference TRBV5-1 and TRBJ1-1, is KAGVTQTPRYLIKTRGQQVTLSCSPISGHRSVSWYQQTPGQGLQFLFEYFSETQRNKGNFPGRFSGRQFSNSRSEMNVSTLELGDSALYLCASSFLDLSEAFFGQGTRLTVV.

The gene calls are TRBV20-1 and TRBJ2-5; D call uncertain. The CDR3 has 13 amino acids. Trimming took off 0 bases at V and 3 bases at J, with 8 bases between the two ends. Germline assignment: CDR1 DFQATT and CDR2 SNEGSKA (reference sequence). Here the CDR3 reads CSARDPNKETQYF. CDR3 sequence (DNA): TGCAGTGCTAGAGATCCCAATAAAGAGACCCAGTACTTC.

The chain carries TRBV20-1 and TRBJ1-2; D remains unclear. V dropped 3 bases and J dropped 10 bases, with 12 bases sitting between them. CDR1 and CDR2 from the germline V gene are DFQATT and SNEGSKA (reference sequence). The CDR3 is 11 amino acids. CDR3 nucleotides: TGCAGTGCTAGTCCAGGAGATGACTACACCTTC. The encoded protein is CSASPGDDYTF.

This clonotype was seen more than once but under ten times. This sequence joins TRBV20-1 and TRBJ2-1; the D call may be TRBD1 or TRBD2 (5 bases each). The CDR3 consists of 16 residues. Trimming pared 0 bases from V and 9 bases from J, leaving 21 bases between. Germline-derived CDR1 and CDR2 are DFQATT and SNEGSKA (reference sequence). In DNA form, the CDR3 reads TGCAGTGCTAGAGATGGTTCCGTGGCCGGGGCCGCTGAGCAGTTCTTC. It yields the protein CSARDGSVAGAAEQFF.

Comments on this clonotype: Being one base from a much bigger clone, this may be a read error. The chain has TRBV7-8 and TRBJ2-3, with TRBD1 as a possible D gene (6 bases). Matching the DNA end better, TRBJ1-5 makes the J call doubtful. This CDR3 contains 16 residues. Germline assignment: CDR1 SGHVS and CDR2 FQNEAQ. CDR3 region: CASSLVTGKSTDTQHF. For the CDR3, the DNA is TGTGCCAGCAGCTTAGTAACAGGGAAAAGCACAGATACGCAGCATTTT.

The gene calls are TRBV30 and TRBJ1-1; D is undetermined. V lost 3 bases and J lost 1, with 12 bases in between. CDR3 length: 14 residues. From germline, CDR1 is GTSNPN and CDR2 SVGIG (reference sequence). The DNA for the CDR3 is TGTGCCTGGAGGCCCGGCAGGAGGAACACTGAAGCTTTCTTT. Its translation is CAWRPGRRNTEAFF.

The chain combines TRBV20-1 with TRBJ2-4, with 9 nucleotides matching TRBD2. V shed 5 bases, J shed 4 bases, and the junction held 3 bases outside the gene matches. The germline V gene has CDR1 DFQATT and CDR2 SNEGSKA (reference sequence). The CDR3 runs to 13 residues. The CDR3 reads CSAWAGGKNIQYF. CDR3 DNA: TGCAGTGCTTGGGCGGGGGGGAAAAACATTCAGTACTTC.

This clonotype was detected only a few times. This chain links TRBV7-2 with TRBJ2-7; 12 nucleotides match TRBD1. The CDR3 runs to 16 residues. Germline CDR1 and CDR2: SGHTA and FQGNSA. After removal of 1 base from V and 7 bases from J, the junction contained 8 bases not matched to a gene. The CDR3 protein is CASSLDRDRGHKEQYF. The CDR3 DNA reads TGTGCCAGCAGCTTAGACCGGGACAGGGGGCATAAAGAGCAGTACTTC.